This T cell receptor beta chain was sequenced during a study of post-analysis software for immune sequencing data. Looking at the study overall: The disease courses spanned relapsing-remitting, secondary progressive and progressive-relapsing forms of multiple sclerosis.

Per germline, CDR1 DFQATT and CDR2 SNEGSKA (reference sequence). With 5 bases removed from V and 1 base from J, the gap between germline ends came to 6 bases. The length of the CDR3 is 11 residues. This clonotype was counted between two and nine times. No antigen is known for it. General observations from the study: Among 5 or 6 TRBV segments more frequent in patients than controls were TRBV5-6, TRBV5-1 and TRBV20-1. Multiple sclerosis patients showed significantly lower normalized Chao1 diversity than controls did. Same-batch samples co-clustered strongly by F measure.

Unique molecular identifiers tagged the TCR beta cDNA libraries. With roughly 0.9 to 11 million T cells as the source, approximately 450,000 cDNA molecules resulted. MiXCR, applied by TCRdb to the PCR reads, yields one record per CDR3 protein. The table shows more than 500,000 distinct CDR3 sequences, with about a third occurring only once. This chain connects TRBV20-1 to TRBJ2-7; D gene ambiguous. Specimen: blood. The sequence came from a girl aged 2 to 17 with multiple sclerosis. The CDR3 is CSAHGSYEQYF. For the CDR3, the DNA is TGCAGTGCTCACGGTTCCTACGAGCAGTACTTC.